Sequencing of this T cell receptor (beta chain) was carried out in a study of blood T cell repertoires in COVID-19. Authors' analysis steps: Cell counts per sample came from amplifying reference gene primers. The table came from immunoSEQ multiplex PCR; TCRdb's copy has only in-frame clones and leaves some out. D and trimming come from the DNA, and the V and J calls and clone size come from that table. The repertoire holds more than 300,000 clones, with more than 75% as singletons. Per germline, CDR1 SGDLS and CDR2 YYNGEE. Trimming took 0 bases from V and 8 from J, leaving 14 bases between them. The CDR3 totals 14 residues.

Sample: PBMCs or T cells enriched from blood (not recorded which). The chain combines TRBV9 with TRBJ1-1; D is unresolved. This TCR came from a woman aged 18-29 years who had recovered from COVID-19. This chain's CDR3 is CASSVGREGKEAFF. CDR3 DNA sequence: TGTGCCAGCAGCGTAGGGCGGGAGGGAAAAGAAGCTTTCTTT.